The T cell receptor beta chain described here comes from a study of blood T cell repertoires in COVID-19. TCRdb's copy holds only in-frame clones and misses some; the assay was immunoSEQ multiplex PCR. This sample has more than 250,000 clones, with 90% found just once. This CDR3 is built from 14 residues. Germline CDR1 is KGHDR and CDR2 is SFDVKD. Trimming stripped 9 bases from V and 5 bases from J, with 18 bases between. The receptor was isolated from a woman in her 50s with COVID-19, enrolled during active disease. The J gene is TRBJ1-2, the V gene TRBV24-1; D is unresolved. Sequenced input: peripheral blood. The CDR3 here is CATQDVGEAYGYTF. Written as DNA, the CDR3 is TGTGCCACCCAAGACGTCGGAGAGGCTTATGGCTACACCTTC.